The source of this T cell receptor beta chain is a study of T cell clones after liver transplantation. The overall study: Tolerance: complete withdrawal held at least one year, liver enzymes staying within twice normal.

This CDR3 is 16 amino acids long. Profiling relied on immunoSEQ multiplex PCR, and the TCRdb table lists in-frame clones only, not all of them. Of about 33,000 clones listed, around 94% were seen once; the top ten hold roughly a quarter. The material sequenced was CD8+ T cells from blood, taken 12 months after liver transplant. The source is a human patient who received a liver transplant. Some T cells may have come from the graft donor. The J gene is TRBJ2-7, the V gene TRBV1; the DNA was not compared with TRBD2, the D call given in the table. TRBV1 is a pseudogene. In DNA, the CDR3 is TGCACCAGCAGCCAAGATCCAAGCGGTTACCACTACGAGCAGTACTTC. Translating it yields CTSSQDPSGYHYEQYF.